This T cell receptor (beta chain) was retrieved from a study of cytomegalovirus exposure and HLA in healthy donors (dated by TCRdb to about 2017). Study-wide context: An earlier analysis of 587 of the donors reported approximately 260 Gb of sequence data and 100 million to 120 million unique TCR beta sequences obtained from 150 million to 200 million T cells. Roughly 320 gigabases of sequencing data and roughly 81 million unique TCR sequences made up an early release that covered over 550 HLA-typed donors. Of the 300 to 500 genotyped donors, 65% to 90% were placed in the genetic ancestry cluster associated with self-reported Caucasian donors. The study was designed to test whether signatures of past pathogen exposure could be identified by cataloging public T cell receptors. The study profiled the T cell repertoires of 500 to 800 subjects by immunosequencing and related them to cytomegalovirus serostatus. In addition to the first cohort of approximately 650 subjects, a separate validation cohort of some 120 different subjects was used. The study combined high-throughput TCR immunosequencing, statistical association of individual TCRs with disease status, and machine learning to predict cytomegalovirus infection status. A later analysis re-examined previously published TCR beta repertoires from 600 to 700 donors and added high-resolution HLA genotyping to investigate patterns of TCR occurrence. Rather than using new phenotypic data, the later analysis identified candidate immune exposures from TCR beta sequences and from how often those sequences occurred across donors. An earlier analysis of 587 of the donors applied high-throughput TCR beta sequencing to assess whether each TCR beta V gene segment acted as functional or pseudogenic. Donor age, sex, ethnicity and CMV serostatus were collected together with the repertoire data. A later genetic analysis took genome-wide SNP genotypes for about 65% of the 666 donors and used that subset as a discovery cohort. Every repertoire in the discovery cohort had been generated on one and the same sequencing platform. Both class I and class II loci were covered by HLA typing, at four-digit resolution. Typing coverage differed by locus: A, B, C, DRB1 and DQB1 were typed in about 629-640 donors, DQA1 in 522, DPA1 in approximately 610, and DPB1 in 450 to 480. Because of strong linkage in the cohort, 4 to 6 DR-DQ haplotypes were treated as single units for association and clustering. Among some 400 genotyped donors of the cohort, an average of approximately 240,000 unique TCR beta nucleotide sequences was sequenced per donor, of which 15% to 20% were non-productive.

The cohort was made up of under 800 healthy bone marrow donors. All cohort members were sampled while nominally healthy, although unrecorded immune exposures were likely present. The donor tested CMV seronegative and was one of the 352 seronegative cohort members. Each donor provided a peripheral blood sample, and peripheral blood mononuclear cells were used for TCR beta sequencing. The Qiagen DNeasy Blood Extraction Kit was used to extract genomic DNA from the blood cell samples. Receptor amplification or capture employed the immunoSEQ multiplex PCR assay. A mixture of 60 forward primers for TCR Vbeta segments and 13 reverse primers for TCR Jbeta segments was used in the multiplex PCR. A multiplex PCR assay on genomic DNA amplified the CDR3 region of rearranged TCR beta genes. Amplified TCR beta libraries were sequenced as 87-base-pair reads on the Illumina HiSeq System. In the authors' own workflow: A later analysis tallied around 80 million unique TCR beta chains across the approximately 670 repertoires, and approximately 12 million of those chains were shared by two or more donors. To remove PCR and sequencing errors, raw reads were error-corrected and collapsed into unique sequences using a nearest-neighbor algorithm that merged closely related sequences. CDR3 sequences were aligned to IMGT reference sequences to assign V, D and J gene segments. For a sequence to be retained, a match of at least six nucleotides to both a V gene segment and a J gene segment was required. A rearrangement was called productive if the CDR3 had no stop codons and remained in frame with V and J, and every other rearrangement was called non-productive. CDR3 was defined according to IMGT convention as the region running from the second conserved V-encoded cysteine to the conserved J-encoded phenylalanine. The earlier analysis of about 610 of the donors excluded sequences that lacked an unambiguous match to a single V gene segment. In an earlier analysis of about 590 of the donors, a V segment was called functional when productive rearrangements were above 56.7%, and segregating when the standard deviation between donors exceeded 5%. To diagnose cytomegalovirus status from the catalog of TCR beta chain sequences, a statistical classification framework was built. In a later analysis, TCR nucleotide sequences were compared against IMGT/GENE-DB human TR gene sequences so that V and J genes could be assigned. Using the TCRdist pipeline, a later analysis assigned CDR3 sequences along with most-parsimonious VDJ recombination scenarios. A later analysis defined each TCR beta chain by its CDR3 amino acid sequence plus V-gene family, and excluded reads lacking a unique V-gene family. As a way to deal with suspected cross-contamination and a sequencing artifact, a later analysis dropped approximately 570 nucleotide sequences that were highly shared and had low generation probability. In a later analysis, a clonal expansion index was calculated for each public chain from normalized within-repertoire ranks of inferred template counts. Generation probabilities in a later analysis came from a VDJ recombination model fitted to out-of-frame rearrangements, and those results were checked against IGoR. In a later analysis, hypergeometric tests were used to score TCR-TCR, TCR-HLA and TCR-CMV co-occurrence, with a repertoire-size bias correction applied to TCR pairs. To estimate false discovery rates, a later analysis permuted the HLA or CMV assignments 20 times. In a later analysis, co-occurring TCRs were grouped using DBSCAN, with TCRdist sequence similarity added in when clustering inside HLA-allele-positive subsets. Repertoires with fewer than 30,000 or more than 120,000 public chains were left out of co-occurrence clustering, as were four to six repertoires with anomalous nucleotide sharing. Sourced from immuneACCESS, this table was stored by TCRdb with only in-frame sequences that have V and J called. A share of the clones is absent; for the studies checked, an unresolved V gene accounts for under half, and the remainder has no known explanation. V, J and clone size derive from that table, while D and trimming were established from the DNA sequence. The sample includes approximately 110,000 clones, with roughly 79% observed a single time. Under 2.5% of the sample rests with the top ten.

Results and caveats for the whole study, not just this receptor: Three of the identified cytomegalovirus-associated TCR beta chains were confirmed in vitro to be specific for cytomegalovirus antigens. Cytomegalovirus status was reported to be diagnosed by the classifier with high specificity and sensitivity in both the original and validation cohorts. Sequencing depth was assumed to be roughly uniform across donors in the presence/absence analyses, though that assumption may not hold. A group of highly shared sequence variants was considered likely to be a technical artifact of the sequencing pipeline. According to a later analysis, most CMV-associated TCR beta chains appeared to be HLA-restricted, and the HLA associations seemed to be driven largely by CMV exposure. Linkage disequilibrium might explain the correlated functional status among segregating V segments, but an unknown experimental factor could not be excluded. In a later analysis, around 17,000 TCR beta sequences were associated with specific HLA alleles at a false discovery rate of 0.05. Strong co-occurrence of HLA alleles, especially DR and DQ, made assigning TCR associations to individual alleles difficult. A further reported finding was that TCR beta sequences accurately predicted the HLA-A and HLA-B alleles for most subjects in the first cohort. In a later analysis, the rate of TCR association differed among HLA loci, with DRB1 alleles having the most associated TCRs and HLA-C alleles having the fewest. Because the 87-base-pair reads could not distinguish some IMGT-functional V segments, including TRBV6-2 and TRBV6-3, those segments were excluded. In the study, 150 to 200 TCR beta chains were listed as associated with cytomegalovirus. In a later genetic analysis, fewer N-insertions in productive TCRs were reported among donors in an Asian-associated ancestry cluster than the 666-donor mean. Across donors, most TCR sequences were observed very rarely, whereas some public TCRs were present in many individuals. V-gene and J-gene trimming of TCR beta chains was associated with a missense DCLRE1C variant in a later genetic analysis, and the association was replicated in an independent cohort. The earlier analysis of some 560 of the donors excluded over 15 rarely observed V segments, including chromosome 9 orphons, because counts were too low. Because HLA typing was missing for some donors at each locus, association tests included only the typed subset. Immune exposure information for the cohort was limited to CMV serostatus. In a later analysis, HLA-associated TCR beta chains showed more clonal expansion and lower generation probabilities than non-associated chains that were equally common. In a later analysis, several top co-occurrence clusters were reported to appear linked to parvovirus B19, influenza, CMV and Epstein-Barr virus. The authors suggested that the approach could potentially be extended to other disease states and immunological phenotypes. Only TCR beta chains were sequenced in this cohort, and the absence of alpha or paired-chain data limited detectable features. Broadly in line with IMGT annotations, most TCR beta V segments showed up in productive rearrangements about 87% or about 30% of the time in an earlier analysis of some 590 of the donors.

The CDR3 covers 18 residues, taking in both the cysteine and the phenylalanine. This entry keeps only the CDR3 DNA: 54 bases, framed from base 1. For this clone: What antigen it recognizes has not been identified. Within one base of it there is no much larger clone, and no base qualities were kept.

The source is a woman aged 30 to 39 in good health and CMV-seronegative. Sequencing was performed on PBMCs. The rearrangement joined TRBV21-1 to TRBJ2-1; the table gives TRBD2 as D, unverified against the DNA. TRBV21-1 has pseudogene status. The CDR3: CASSVRPTSGGSYNEQFF. The nucleotide sequence reads as follows: TGTGCCAGCAGCGTCCGCCCGACTAGCGGGGGCTCCTACAATGAGCAGTTCTTC.